This T cell receptor beta chain was recorded in a study of blood T cell repertoires in COVID-19 (dated by TCRdb to the early 2020s). About the investigation overall: Samples from collaborators originated in the United States, Italy and Spain and spanned both the acute and convalescent phases of COVID-19. The material from the prospective study consisted of cDNA or gDNA derived from T cells, B-cell-depleted T cells, or PBMCs. Subjects who had been exposed to COVID-19, were actively infected with it, or had recovered from it provided the deeply sampled blood TCRbeta repertoires that made up the dataset. A freely available public database, intended as a resource for researchers studying the immune response to SARS-CoV-2, is where the repertoires were released. Samples came from the ongoing ImmuneRACE study (first 160 participants) plus 1,254 subjects from 6 global collaborators. The sample metadata nearly always contained a de-identified subject ID, COVID-19 status, age in years and sex. Where available, HLA class I and class II types were obtained from metadata supplied by the sample provider rather than from assay-based typing.

General findings and caveats noted by the study authors: Clinical and demographic metadata were provided uncurated, with the amount varying by source and participant.

Notes on this clone: Its antigen is unknown. No base quality information exists; no much larger clone differs at one position.

The immunoSEQ Assay, a bias-controlled multiplex PCR, was used to amplify TCRbeta CDR3 regions from genomic DNA. In the paper's pipeline: Within the assay, amplification of reference gene primers was used to estimate how many nucleated cells each sample contained. Sequence reads were collapsed and filtered to measure the absolute abundance of every unique TCRbeta CDR3 rearrangement. For each sample, productive Simpson clonality was calculated as the square root of Simpson's diversity index across productive rearrangements. TCRdb re-hosts the immuneACCESS table, in-frame sequences only. Its copies lack some clones; in the studies checked, an unresolved V gene accounts for under half of them, and the cause for the rest is not known. Clone size and V and J calls were adopted from that table, with D and trimming inferred from the DNA. The sample table holds 320,000 or so clones, of which 89% were seen once. 5% to 5.5% of the sample belongs to the ten largest clones.

V loses 5 bases of germline sequence and J loses 2 bases, and the interval between the two ends is 9 bases. CDR1 and CDR2 (SNHLY, FYNNEI) derive from the germline V gene. The CDR3 runs 13 residues from the cysteine to the phenylalanine. Only the CDR3 part of the read is kept: 39 bases, read in frame from the first base. Participants in the prospective study were enrolled through a virtual design, were aged roughly 18 to 100 years, and lived in 20 to 30 United States geographic areas. In the prospective study, participants were assigned to cohorts based on the clinical history participants reported in a screening survey and a study questionnaire. Recovered participants in ImmuneRACE Cohort 3 were defined as having two consecutive negative NP/OP PCR tests, clearance from a healthcare professional, or resolution of symptoms. In the prospective study, mobile phlebotomists collected whole blood, serum and a nasopharyngeal or oropharyngeal swab from each participant. Additional blood draws and questionnaires over an approximately two-month period could optionally be provided by prospective study participants. Before DNA extraction, prospective study blood samples were shipped either frozen or at room temperature.

Sample: PBMCs or T cells enriched from blood (not recorded which). This sequence was found in a man in his fifties or sixties who had recovered from COVID-19. The V gene is TRBV2 and the J gene is TRBJ1-2, and the D gene may be TRBD1, 6 bases matching. The CDR3 region has the sequence CASSPTGNYGYTF. The sequenced DNA is TGTGCCAGCAGTCCAACAGGGAACTATGGCTACACCTTC.